This TCR beta chain derives from a study of blood T cell repertoires in COVID-19. Libraries were prepared by immunoSEQ multiplex PCR; TCRdb keeps only in-frame clonotypes and omits some of them. The data show some 260,000 clones, about 85% seen once. CDR1 is MNHEY, CDR2 SMNVEV, per germline (reference sequence). The CDR3 loop spans 14 amino acids. V trimming: 0 bases; J trimming: 6 bases; junction bases outside the gene matches: 4. The TCR comes from a woman between 25 and 40 years old with acute COVID-19. The chain links TRBV27 to TRBJ1-2; 7 bases are a match to TRBD1. Sequenced material: PBMCs or T cells enriched from blood (not recorded which). The CDR3 DNA sequence: TGTGCCAGCAGTTTATCGACAGGGTGGGATGGCTACACCTTC. Translated: CASSLSTGWDGYTF.